Described below is a single T cell receptor (beta chain) sequence and its context. Followed longitudinally, the Seattle patients had been enrolled during active infection. Sequencing used immunoSEQ multiplex PCR; TCRdb keeps in-frame clones, though not all of them. The sample records approximately 55,000 clones, 60% to 85% being singletons. This sample was included in a study of blood T cell repertoires in COVID-19. This CDR3 comprises 15 residues. Germline CDR1 reads MNHEY; CDR2 reads SVGEGT. Trimming took off 2 bases at V and 0 bases at J, with 5 bases between the two ends. The sequenced sample consisted of peripheral blood. V gene TRBV6-2 or TRBV6-3 combines with J gene TRBJ2-6; D not certain. This TCR was recovered from a man aged 25-40 years with COVID-19, enrolled during active disease. The CDR3 loop is CASSYQSSGANVLTF. The DNA of the CDR3 is TGTGCCAGCAGTTACCAGTCCTCTGGGGCCAACGTCCTGACTTTC.